This T cell receptor (beta chain) was identified during a study of T cells after yellow fever vaccination. Trimming shortened V by 5 bases and J by 0 bases, and 10 bases separated the two germline ends. Per germline, CDR1 SGHAT and CDR2 FQNNGV. This CDR3 is built from 15 residues. In TCRdb, the 5' RACE reads were re-called with MiXCR into one record per CDR3 protein. The data hold 450,000 to 550,000 distinct CDR3 sequences, with 21% observed a single time. The chain combines TRBV11-2 with TRBJ2-2; D not certain. The TCR sequence derives from a man between 18 and 35 years old who received the YFV17D yellow fever vaccine. Sequencing used PBMCs, obtained 21 days after the first yellow fever vaccination. The CDR3 nucleotides are TGTGCCAGCAGCCCGTTTCACCCGAACACCGGGGAGCTGTTTTTT. This gives the protein CASSPFHPNTGELFF.